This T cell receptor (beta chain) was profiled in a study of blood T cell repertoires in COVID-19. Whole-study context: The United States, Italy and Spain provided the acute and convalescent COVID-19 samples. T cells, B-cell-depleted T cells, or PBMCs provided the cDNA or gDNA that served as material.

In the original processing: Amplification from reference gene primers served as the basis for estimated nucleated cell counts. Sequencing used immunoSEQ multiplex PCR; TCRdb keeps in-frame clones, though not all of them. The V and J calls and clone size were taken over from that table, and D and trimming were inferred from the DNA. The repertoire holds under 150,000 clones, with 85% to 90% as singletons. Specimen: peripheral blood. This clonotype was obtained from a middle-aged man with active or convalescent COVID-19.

CDR3 region: CASSFGTGVFIETQYF. The CDR3 coding sequence is TGTGCCAGCAGTTTCGGGACAGGGGTTTTTATAGAGACCCAGTACTTC. J is TRBJ2-5 and V is TRBV28, with TRBD1 identical over 10 bases. The CDR3 is made up of 16 amino acids. V lost 3 bases and J lost 4; bases outside the gene matches: 8. Looked up from germline, CDR1 is MDHEN and CDR2 is SYDVKM. The entire variable domain, with the rest obtained from reference TRBV28 and TRBJ2-5, is as follows: DVKVTQSSRYLVKRTGEKVFLECVQDMDHENMFWYRQDPGLGLRLIYFSYDVKMKEKGDIPEGYSVSREKKERFSLILESASTNQTSMYLCASSFGTGVFIETQYFGPGTRLLVL.